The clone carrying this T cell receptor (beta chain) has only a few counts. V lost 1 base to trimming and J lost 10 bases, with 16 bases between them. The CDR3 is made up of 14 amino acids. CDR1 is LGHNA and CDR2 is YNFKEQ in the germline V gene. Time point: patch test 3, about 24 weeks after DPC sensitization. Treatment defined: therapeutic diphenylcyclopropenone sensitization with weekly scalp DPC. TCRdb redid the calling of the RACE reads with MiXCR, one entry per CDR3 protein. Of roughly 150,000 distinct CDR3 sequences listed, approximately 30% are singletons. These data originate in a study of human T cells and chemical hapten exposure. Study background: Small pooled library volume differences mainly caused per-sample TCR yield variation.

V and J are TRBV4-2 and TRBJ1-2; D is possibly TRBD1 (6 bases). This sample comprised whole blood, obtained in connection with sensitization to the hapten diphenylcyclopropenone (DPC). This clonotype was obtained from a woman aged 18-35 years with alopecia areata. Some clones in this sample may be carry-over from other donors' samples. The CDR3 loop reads CASSQAGQDRTYTF. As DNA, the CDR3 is TGTGCCAGCAGCCAAGCAGGTCAAGACAGGACCTACACCTTC.